These T cell receptor beta chains were read from a single sample in a study of T cells in Graves' hyperthyroidism and ophthalmopathy. Via MiXCR, TCRdb re-called the multiplex PCR reads, giving one row per CDR3 protein. This sample yields 730,000 or so distinct CDR3 sequences, of which 15% to 20% are seen a single time; 16% belongs to the top ten. Sequenced input: blood. The receptors derive from a woman aged 45 to 65 with Graves' hyperthyroidism that later progressed to Graves' ophthalmopathy. Both conserved end residues are part of each CDR3. D genes are given only for firm matches. Rows may omit the clone size; those that give it use once, few, many or a size class.

>TRBV7-9|few|TRBJ2-3|.
TGTGCCAGCAGTCCGCTCGGCCAGGACAGCACAGATACGCAGTATTTT
CASSPLGQDSTDTQYF
>TRBV30|many|TRBJ1-2|.
TGTGCCTGGAGCCCGACCCGTGAAGACAGGAGAGCTAACTATGGCTACACCTTC
CAWSPTREDRRANYGYTF
>TRBV27|.|TRBJ2-7|TRBD1
TGTGCCAGCAGTTTCGAGGGGACAGCCTACGAGCAGTACTTC
CASSFEGTAYEQYF
>TRBV3-1|many|TRBJ2-7|TRBD1
TGTGCCAGCAGCCTAGAGGACAGGGCAAGCGAGCAGTACTTC
CASSLEDRASEQYF
>TRBV13|.|TRBJ2-3|.
TGTGCCAGCAGCACGTCGGACACAGATACGCAGTATTTT
CASSTSDTDTQYF
>TRBV7-2|many|TRBJ1-2|TRBD1
TGTGCCAGCAGGAGGGACAGGGAGAACTATGGCTACACCTTC
CASRRDRENYGYTF
>TRBV3-1|many|TRBJ2-1|.
TGTGCCAGCAGCGAGCCGACCCGTCCCGGACCGGGCGGACATGAGCAGTTCTTC
CASSEPTRPGPGGHEQFF
>TRBV12-3/TRBV12-4|.|TRBJ1-1|.
TGTGCCAGCAGTTTATCACCGAGTGGTGCTTTCTTT
CASSLSPSGAFF
>TRBV30|many|TRBJ1-2|.
TGTGCCTGGAGGAGTTCAGGCAACTATGGCTACACCTTC
CAWRSSGNYGYTF
>TRBV5-1|.|TRBJ1-1|TRBD1
TGCGCCGGCTTCAGGACAGGGTCTAGCACTGAAGCTTTCTTT
CAGFRTGSSTEAFF
>TRBV20-1|few|TRBJ1-5|.
TGCAGTGCAAAGGACGGTGGGGAGCCCCAGCATTTT
CSAKDGGEPQHF
>TRBV19|few|TRBJ2-2|TRBD1
TGTGCCAGTAGTCTGGACAGGGGGCGCGGGGGCACCGGGGAGCTGTTTTTT
CASSLDRGRGGTGELFF
>TRBV6-1|many|TRBJ2-1|TRBD1
TGTGCCAGCGGGAGAGCTCGGGACAGGGGGTGGGATGAGCAGTTCTTC
CASGRARDRGWDEQFF
>TRBV20-1|.|TRBJ2-3|.
TGCAGTGCCGTGACACGGAGAGGAGATACGCAGTATTTT
CSAVTRRGDTQYF
>TRBV9|.|TRBJ2-1|.
TGTGCCAGCAGCGAGGGAGGGGGACAGGAGTTGGATGAGCAGTTCTTC
CASSEGGGQELDEQFF
>TRBV20-1|.|TRBJ1-4|TRBD1
TGCAGTGCTGAGACAGGGTTTGATGAAAAACTGTTTTTT
CSAETGFDEKLFF
>TRBV5-1|.|TRBJ2-7|.
TGCGCCAGCAGCTCCCGGACAGCTGCTTACGAGCAGTACTTC
CASSSRTAAYEQYF
>TRBV7-6|.|TRBJ1-1|.
TGTGCCAGCAGCTTAAGTTCTTGGGGTACTGAAGCTTTCTTT
CASSLSSWGTEAFF
>TRBV9|.|TRBJ2-2|.
TGTGCCAGCAGCGTAGGCATAATGAACACCGGGGAGCTGTTTTTT
CASSVGIMNTGELFF
>TRBV7-2|.|TRBJ1-5|TRBD1
TGTGCCAGCAGCTTGGTCGGTCCAGGGGGCATGGTTCAGCCCCAGCATTTT
CASSLVGPGGMVQPQHF
>TRBV5-1|many|TRBJ1-1|.
TGCGCCAGCAGCTTGGCAGAAATGAACACTGAAGCTTTCTTT
CASSLAEMNTEAFF
>TRBV30|.|TRBJ1-5|.
TGTGCCTGGGCCCAGAATAGCAATCAGCCCCAGCATTTT
CAWAQNSNQPQHF
>TRBV20-1|many|TRBJ2-7|.
TGCAGTGTCTCACAGGACCCCGGCGGGGTCCGTTTCGCCTACGAGCAGTACTTC
CSVSQDPGGVRFAYEQYF
>TRBV7-3|many|TRBJ1-2|.
TGTGCCAGCAGCTTAACGGCCGGGGGTCTAGATGGCTACACCTTC
CASSLTAGGLDGYTF
>TRBV3-1|many|TRBJ2-7|TRBD1
TGTGCCAGCAGCCCCCACCCCGGGACAGGGGGCGAGCAGTACTTC
CASSPHPGTGGEQYF
>TRBV12-3/TRBV12-4|few|TRBJ1-2|.
TGTGCCAGCAGCCCGCCAGGGATAGGCTATGGCTACACCTTC
CASSPPGIGYGYTF
>TRBV20-1|.|TRBJ2-3|.
TGCAGTGCTAGAGTGCAGGGAGGTGGGACAGATACGCAGTGTTTT
CSARVQGGGTDTQCF
>TRBV10-3|few|TRBJ2-7|TRBD2
TGTGCCATCAGTGAACCCCTATCTCTAGCGGGGTCCTACGAGCAGTACTTC
CAISEPLSLAGSYEQYF
>TRBV5-1|many|TRBJ2-1|.
TGCGCCAGCAGCGTAAATTGGGGGCAGGAGAACAATGAGCAGTTCTTC
CASSVNWGQENNEQFF
>TRBV9|few|TRBJ2-5|TRBD2
TGTGCCAGCAGCGTAGTCGCTAGCGGGGGGCCGGAAGGAGAGACCCAGTACTTC
CASSVVASGGPEGETQYF
>TRBV27|few|TRBJ1-2|.
TGTGCCAGCAGTTTATCCATATCGGGCAACAGTCGCTATGGCTACACCTTC
CASSLSISGNSRYGYTF
>TRBV3-1|few|TRBJ2-1|TRBD2
TGTGCCAGCAGCCAAGATCGGAAGGCGGGGGGGAATGAGCAGTTCTTC
CASSQDRKAGGNEQFF
>TRBV5-1|.|TRBJ2-1|.
TGCGCCAGCAGCTTTTGGCGACTAGATGATGCTTTGTACAATGAGCAGTTCTTC
CASSFWRLDDALYNEQFF
>TRBV29-1|many|TRBJ1-1|.
TGCAGCGCCCCGACAGAGAACACTGAAGCTTTCTTT
CSAPTENTEAFF
>TRBV5-1|few|TRBJ2-6|.
TGCGCCAGCAGCCCCCCGGTGGGGGGTTCTGGGGCCAACGTCCTGACTTTC
CASSPPVGGSGANVLTF
>TRBV2|many|TRBJ2-3|.
TGTGCCAGCAGTGGGAGACAGGGCACAGATACGCAGTATTTT
CASSGRQGTDTQYF
>TRBV12-3/TRBV12-4|.|TRBJ1-1|.
TGTGCCAGCAGTTTCGACGGGCTTGGGGACACTGAAGCTTTCTTT
CASSFDGLGDTEAFF
>TRBV19|few|TRBJ2-5|TRBD1
TGTGCCACTGCGACAGGGGGATACCAAGAGACCCAGTACTTC
CATATGGYQETQYF
>TRBV6-1|few|TRBJ2-6|TRBD2
TGTGCCAGCGGGCGGGGGGGCCCCCCTGGGGCCAACGTCCTGACTTTC
CASGRGGPPGANVLTF
>TRBV3-1|.|TRBJ1-2|.
TGTGCCAGCAGCCAAGGAAGTGGAAGGGGCGGCTACACCTTC
CASSQGSGRGGYTF
>TRBV5-5|few|TRBJ1-2|.
TGTGCCAGCACCTGGGAGGGATTAAACTATGGCTACACCTTC
CASTWEGLNYGYTF
>TRBV10-2|.|TRBJ1-5|TRBD1
TGCGCCAGCCGCACACAGGGGGGTAGCAATCAGCCCCAGCATTTT
CASRTQGGSNQPQHF
>TRBV7-9|many|TRBJ1-2|.
TGTGCCAGCAGCTTGGACAGATACTATGGCTACACCTTC
CASSLDRYYGYTF
>TRBV10-1|many|TRBJ2-3|.
TGCGCCAGCAGTGAGCAGGCCAGGGGCAGCACAGATACGCAGTATTTT
CASSEQARGSTDTQYF
>TRBV30|many|TRBJ1-1|.
TGTGCCTGGATTGGCGCGGTTGAAGCTTTCTTT
CAWIGAVEAFF
>TRBV20-1|few|TRBJ1-4|TRBD1
TGCAGTGCACCCCCTAGAGGACAGGGAAGTGAAAAACTGTTTTTT
CSAPPRGQGSEKLFF
>TRBV6-2/TRBV6-3|.|TRBJ1-5|TRBD1
TGTGCCAGCAGTTATCCGGGACAGGGAGGAAGCAATCAGCCCCAGCATTTT
CASSYPGQGGSNQPQHF
>TRBV12-3/TRBV12-4|many|TRBJ2-1|TRBD2
TGTGCCAGCAGCCCGCTTGCGGGGGGGAGAGGTGAGCAGTTCTTC
CASSPLAGGRGEQFF
>TRBV3-1|many|TRBJ1-2|TRBD1
TGTGCCAGCAGCCAATTTTTTCCGGGACAGGGAGGCGACTACACCTTC
CASSQFFPGQGGDYTF
>TRBV27|.|TRBJ2-5|.
TGTGCCAGCAGTTTATTAAGAGGGGCCCAAGGGACCCAGTACTTC
CASSLLRGAQGTQYF
>TRBV9|many|TRBJ1-1|TRBD1
TGTGCCAGCAGCGTAGGGTACGGGACAGGGCTCCGGAACACTGAAGCTTTCTTT
CASSVGYGTGLRNTEAFF